This entry is about one T cell receptor beta chain. This record comes from a study of blood T cell repertoires in COVID-19. About the study: COVID-19 samples from acute and convalescent phases originated in the United States, Italy and Spain. Sample material is recorded as cDNA or gDNA derived from T cells, B-cell-depleted T cells, or PBMCs.

Trimming cost V 2 bases and J 3 bases, with 13 bases left between them. CDR1 and CDR2 from the germline V gene are SGHDN and FVKESK. This CDR3 is built from 15 residues. Produced via immunoSEQ multiplex PCR; TCRdb's table is partial and in-frame only. Here the sample spans approximately 200,000 clones, 85% to 90% being singletons. This rearrangement joins TRBV14 to TRBJ1-1, with no clear D. The source of this sequence is a woman in her twenties or thirties with active or convalescent COVID-19. Sequenced sample: peripheral blood. The CDR3 here is CASSQRLAIDTEAFF. CDR3 DNA sequence: TGTGCCAGCAGCCAAAGGCTAGCGATTGACACTGAAGCTTTCTTT.